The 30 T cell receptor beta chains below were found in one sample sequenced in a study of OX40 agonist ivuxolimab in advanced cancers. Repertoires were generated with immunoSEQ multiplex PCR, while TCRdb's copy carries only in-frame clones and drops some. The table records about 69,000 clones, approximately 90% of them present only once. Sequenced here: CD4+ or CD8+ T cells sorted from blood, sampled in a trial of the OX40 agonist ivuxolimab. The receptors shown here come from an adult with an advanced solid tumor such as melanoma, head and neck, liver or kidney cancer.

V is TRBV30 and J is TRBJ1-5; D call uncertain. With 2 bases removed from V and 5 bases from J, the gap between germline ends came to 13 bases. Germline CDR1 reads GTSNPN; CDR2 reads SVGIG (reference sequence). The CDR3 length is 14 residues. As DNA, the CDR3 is TGTGCCTGGAGTATGGGCAGTTTAGATCAGCCCCAGCATTTT. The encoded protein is CAWSMGSLDQPQHF.

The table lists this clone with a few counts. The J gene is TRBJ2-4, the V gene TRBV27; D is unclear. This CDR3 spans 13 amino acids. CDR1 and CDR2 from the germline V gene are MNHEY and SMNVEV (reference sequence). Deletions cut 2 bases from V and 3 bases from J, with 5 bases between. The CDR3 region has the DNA TGTGCCAGCAGTTTAGCCAACAAAAACATTCAGTACTTC. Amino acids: CASSLANKNIQYF.

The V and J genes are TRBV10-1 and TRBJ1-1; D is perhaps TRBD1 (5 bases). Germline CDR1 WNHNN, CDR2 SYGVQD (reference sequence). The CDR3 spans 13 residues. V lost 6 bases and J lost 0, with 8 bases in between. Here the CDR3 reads CASSPGLNTEAFF. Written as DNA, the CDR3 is TGCGCCAGCAGCCCGGGGCTGAACACTGAAGCTTTCTTT.

DNA for the CDR3: TGTGCCAGTAGTACCGAGGCCTACTCTGGAAACACCATATATTTT. Protein sequence: CASSTEAYSGNTIYF. This chain connects TRBV19 to TRBJ1-3; no definite D call. The CDR3 is made up of 15 amino acids. Deletions cut 4 bases from V and 0 bases from J, with 10 bases between. CDR1 and CDR2 (germline): LNHDA, SQIVND (reference sequence).

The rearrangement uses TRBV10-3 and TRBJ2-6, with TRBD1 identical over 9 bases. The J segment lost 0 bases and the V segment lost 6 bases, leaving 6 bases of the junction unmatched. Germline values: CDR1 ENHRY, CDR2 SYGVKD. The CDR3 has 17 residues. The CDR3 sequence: CAIRGDRVSSGANVLTF. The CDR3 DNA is TGTGCCATCAGGGGGGACAGGGTCAGCTCTGGGGCCAACGTCCTGACTTTC.

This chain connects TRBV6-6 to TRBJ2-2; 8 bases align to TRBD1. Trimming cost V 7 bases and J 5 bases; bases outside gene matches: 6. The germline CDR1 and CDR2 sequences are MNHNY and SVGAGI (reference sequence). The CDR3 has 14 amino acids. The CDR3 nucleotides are TGTGCCAGCACAGGGGGCGGAAGGACCGGGGAGCTGTTTTTT. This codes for CASTGGGRTGELFF.

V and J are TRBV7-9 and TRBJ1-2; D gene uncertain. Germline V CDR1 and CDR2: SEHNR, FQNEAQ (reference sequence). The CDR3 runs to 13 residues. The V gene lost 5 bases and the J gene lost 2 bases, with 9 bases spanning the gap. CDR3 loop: CASSQTQNYGYTF. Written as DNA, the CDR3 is TGTGCCAGCAGCCAGACACAAAACTATGGCTACACCTTC. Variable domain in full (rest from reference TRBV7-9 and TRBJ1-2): DTGVSQNPRHKITKRGQNVTFRCDPISEHNRLYWYRQTLGQGPEFLTYFQNEAQLEKSRLLSDRFSAERPKGSFSTLEIQRTEQGDSAMYLCASSQTQNYGYTFGSGTRLTVV.

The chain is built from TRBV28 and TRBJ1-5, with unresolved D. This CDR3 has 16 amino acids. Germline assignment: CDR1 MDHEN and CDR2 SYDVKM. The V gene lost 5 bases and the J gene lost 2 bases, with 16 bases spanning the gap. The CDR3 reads CASSPYLGVGNQPQHF. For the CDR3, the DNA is TGTGCCAGCAGTCCCTACCTTGGGGTCGGCAATCAGCCCCAGCATTTT.

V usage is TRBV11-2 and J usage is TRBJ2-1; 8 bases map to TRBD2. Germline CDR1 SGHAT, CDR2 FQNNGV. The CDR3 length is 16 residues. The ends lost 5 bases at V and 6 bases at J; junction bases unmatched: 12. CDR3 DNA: TGTGCCAGCAGCCACGGGGGGGGACTAGGGAGCAATGAGCAGTTCTTC. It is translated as CASSHGGGLGSNEQFF.

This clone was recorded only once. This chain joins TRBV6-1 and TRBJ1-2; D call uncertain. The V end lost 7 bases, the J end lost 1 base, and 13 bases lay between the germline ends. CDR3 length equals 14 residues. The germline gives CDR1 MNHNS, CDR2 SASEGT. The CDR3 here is CASTLTGRNYGYTF. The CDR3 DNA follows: TGTGCCAGCACCCTAACCGGCCGTAACTATGGCTACACCTTC.

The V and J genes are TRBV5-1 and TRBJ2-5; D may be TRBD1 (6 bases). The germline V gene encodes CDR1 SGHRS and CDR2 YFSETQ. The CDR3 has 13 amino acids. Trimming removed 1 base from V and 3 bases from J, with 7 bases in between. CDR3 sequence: CASSLTGKETQYF. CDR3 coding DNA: TGCGCCAGCAGCTTGACAGGGAAAGAGACCCAGTACTTC.

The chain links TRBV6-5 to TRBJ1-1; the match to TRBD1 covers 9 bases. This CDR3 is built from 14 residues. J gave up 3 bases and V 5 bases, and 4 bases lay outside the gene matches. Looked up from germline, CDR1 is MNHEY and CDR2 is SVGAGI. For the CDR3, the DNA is TGTGCCAGCAGTGAGGGGACAGGGTACACTGAAGCTTTCTTT. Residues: CASSEGTGYTEAFF.

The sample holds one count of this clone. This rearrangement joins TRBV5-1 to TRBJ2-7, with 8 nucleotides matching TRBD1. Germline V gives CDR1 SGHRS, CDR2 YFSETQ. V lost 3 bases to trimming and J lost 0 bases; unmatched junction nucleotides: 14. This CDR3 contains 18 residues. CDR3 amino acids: CASSSMGGQGRSSYEQYF. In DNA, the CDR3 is TGCGCCAGCAGCTCCATGGGAGGACAGGGAAGAAGCTCCTACGAGCAGTACTTC.

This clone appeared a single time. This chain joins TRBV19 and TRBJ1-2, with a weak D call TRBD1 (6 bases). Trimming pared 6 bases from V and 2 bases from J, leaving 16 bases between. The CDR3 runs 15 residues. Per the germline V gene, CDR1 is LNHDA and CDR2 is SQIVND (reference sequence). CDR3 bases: TGTGCCAGTAGCCACGGACAGACCCAGAACTATGGCTACACCTTC. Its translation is CASSHGQTQNYGYTF.

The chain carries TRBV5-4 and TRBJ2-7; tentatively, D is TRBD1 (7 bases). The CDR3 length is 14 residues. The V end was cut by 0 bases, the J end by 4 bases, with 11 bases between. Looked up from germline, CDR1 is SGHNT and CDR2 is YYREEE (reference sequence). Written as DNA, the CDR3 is TGTGCCAGCAGCTTGGAACAGGGGAGGTACGAGCAGTACTTC. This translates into CASSLEQGRYEQYF.

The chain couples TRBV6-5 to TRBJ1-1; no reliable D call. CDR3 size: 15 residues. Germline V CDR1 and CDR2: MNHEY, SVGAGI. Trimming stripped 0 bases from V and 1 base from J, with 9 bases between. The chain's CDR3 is CASSYSRGQNTEAFF. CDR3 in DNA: TGTGCCAGCAGTTACTCCAGAGGTCAGAACACTGAAGCTTTCTTT.

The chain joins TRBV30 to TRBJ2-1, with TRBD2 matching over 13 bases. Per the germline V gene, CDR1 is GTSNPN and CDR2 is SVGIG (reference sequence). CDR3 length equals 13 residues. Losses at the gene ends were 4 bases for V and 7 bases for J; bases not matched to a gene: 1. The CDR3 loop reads CAWKLAGGNEQFF. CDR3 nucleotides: TGTGCCTGGAAACTAGCGGGAGGGAATGAGCAGTTCTTC.

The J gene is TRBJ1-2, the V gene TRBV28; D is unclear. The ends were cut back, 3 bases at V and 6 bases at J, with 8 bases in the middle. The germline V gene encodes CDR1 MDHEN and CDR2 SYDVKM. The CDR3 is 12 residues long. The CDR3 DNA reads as TGTGCCAGCAGTTTGGATTCCCATGGCTACACCTTC. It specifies CASSLDSHGYTF.

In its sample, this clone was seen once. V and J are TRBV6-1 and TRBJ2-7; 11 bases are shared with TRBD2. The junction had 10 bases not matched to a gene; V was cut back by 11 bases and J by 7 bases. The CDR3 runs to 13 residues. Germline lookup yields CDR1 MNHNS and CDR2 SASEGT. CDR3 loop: CAAATSGTFEQYF. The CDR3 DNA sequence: TGTGCCGCAGCGACTAGCGGGACTTTTGAGCAGTACTTC.

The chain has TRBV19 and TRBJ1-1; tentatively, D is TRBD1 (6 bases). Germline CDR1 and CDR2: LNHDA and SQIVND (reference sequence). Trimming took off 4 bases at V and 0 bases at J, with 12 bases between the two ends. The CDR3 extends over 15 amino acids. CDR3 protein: CASSRLTGLNTEAFF. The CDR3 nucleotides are TGTGCCAGTAGTAGACTGACAGGCTTGAACACTGAAGCTTTCTTT.

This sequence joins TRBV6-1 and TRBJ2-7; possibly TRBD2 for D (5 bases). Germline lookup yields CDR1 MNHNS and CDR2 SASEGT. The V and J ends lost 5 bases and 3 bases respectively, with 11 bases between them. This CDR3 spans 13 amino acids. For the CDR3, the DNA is TGTGCCAGCAGTTCCGCGGGTTACTACGAGCAGTACTTC. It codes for CASSSAGYYEQYF.

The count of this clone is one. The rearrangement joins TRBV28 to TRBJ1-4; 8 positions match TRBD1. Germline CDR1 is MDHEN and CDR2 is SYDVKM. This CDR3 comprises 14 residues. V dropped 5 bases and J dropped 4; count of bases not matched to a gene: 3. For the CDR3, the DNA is TGTGCCAGCAGTCCGGGACAGGTTAATGAAAAACTGTTTTTT. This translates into CASSPGQVNEKLFF.

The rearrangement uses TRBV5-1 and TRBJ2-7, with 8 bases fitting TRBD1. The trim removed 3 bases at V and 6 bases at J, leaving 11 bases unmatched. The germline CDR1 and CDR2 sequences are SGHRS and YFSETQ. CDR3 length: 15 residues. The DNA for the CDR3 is TGCGCCAGCAGCTCCACTGACAGGGGCCTAGGCGAGCAGTACTTC. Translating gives CASSSTDRGLGEQYF.

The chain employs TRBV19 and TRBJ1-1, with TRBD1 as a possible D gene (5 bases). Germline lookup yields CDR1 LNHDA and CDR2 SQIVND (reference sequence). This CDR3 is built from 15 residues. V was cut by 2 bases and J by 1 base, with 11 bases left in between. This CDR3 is CASSILGTENTEAFF. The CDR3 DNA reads TGTGCCAGTAGTATATTAGGGACGGAGAACACTGAAGCTTTCTTT.

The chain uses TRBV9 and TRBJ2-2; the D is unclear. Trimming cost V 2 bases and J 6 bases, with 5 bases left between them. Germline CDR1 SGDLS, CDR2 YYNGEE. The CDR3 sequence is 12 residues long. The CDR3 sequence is CASSVLSGELFF. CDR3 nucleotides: TGTGCCAGCAGCGTTTTATCCGGGGAGCTGTTTTTT.

The CDR3 spells CASSLGGSGANVLTF. CDR3 in DNA: TGTGCCAGCAGCTTAGGTGGATCTGGGGCCAACGTCCTGACTTTC. The genes are TRBV7-8 and TRBJ2-6, with unresolved D. V lost 1 base, J lost 1 base, and 5 bases lay in between. Germline V gene data show CDR1 as SGHVS and CDR2 as FQNEAQ. CDR3 length: 15 residues.

This CDR3 reads CASSFVKGTSLYNEQFF. Written as DNA, the CDR3 is TGTGCCAGCAGCTTTGTTAAAGGGACTTCGCTTTACAATGAGCAGTTCTTC. This chain links TRBV7-8 with TRBJ2-1; D possibly corresponds to TRBD2 (6 bases). Germline CDR1 SGHVS, CDR2 FQNEAQ. The V and J ends lost 3 bases and 4 bases respectively, with 19 bases between them. The length of the CDR3 is 17 residues.

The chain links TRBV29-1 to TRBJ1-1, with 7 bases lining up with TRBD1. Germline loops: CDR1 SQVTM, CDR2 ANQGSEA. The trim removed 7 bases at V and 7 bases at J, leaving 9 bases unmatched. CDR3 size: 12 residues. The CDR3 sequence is CSARDSNFEAFF. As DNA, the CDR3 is TGCAGCGCCCGGGACAGTAACTTTGAAGCTTTCTTT.

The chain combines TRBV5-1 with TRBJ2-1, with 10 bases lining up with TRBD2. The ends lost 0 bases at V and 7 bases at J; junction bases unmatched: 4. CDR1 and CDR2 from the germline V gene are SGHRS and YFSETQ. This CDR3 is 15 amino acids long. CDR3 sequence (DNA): TGCGCCAGCAGCTTGGCTAGCGGGAGATTGAATGAGCAGTTCTTC. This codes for CASSLASGRLNEQFF.

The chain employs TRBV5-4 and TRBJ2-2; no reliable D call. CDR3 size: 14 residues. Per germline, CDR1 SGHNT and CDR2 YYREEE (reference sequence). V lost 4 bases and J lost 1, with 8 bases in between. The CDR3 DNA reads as TGTGCCAGCAGCCCGACCCAGAACACCGGGGAGCTGTTTTTT. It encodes CASSPTQNTGELFF.